One and the same sample provided the 5 T cell receptor beta chains below, sequenced in a study of a mutant IDH1 vaccine in newly diagnosed glioma. These TCRs' antigens remain unknown. Sequencing used immunoSEQ multiplex PCR; TCRdb keeps in-frame clones, though not all of them. The table has more than 30,000 clones, more than 65% seen once; the top ten hold about 30%. Specified time point: week 47, end of study. Mutant IDH1 20-mer peptide, at 300 ug, made up each vaccine dose, with topical imiquimod. Sequenced here: PBMCs, sampled from a glioma patient whose treatment included an IDH1 peptide vaccine. These receptors were collected from a man aged 30-40 years with glioma.

The V call is TRBV6-5, the J call TRBJ2-1; the D gene could be TRBD1 or TRBD2 (5 bases each). Looked up from germline, CDR1 is MNHEY and CDR2 is SVGAGI. V lost 2 bases and J 2 bases, leaving 7 bases between the germline ends. The CDR3 totals 14 residues. The CDR3 reads CASSYGDPYNEQFF. The CDR3 DNA follows: TGTGCCAGCAGTTACGGGGACCCCTACAATGAGCAGTTCTTC.

This clone was seen a single time. The chain uses TRBV15 and TRBJ2-7; the D is unclear. Germline V gene data show CDR1 as LNHNV and CDR2 as YYDKDF (reference sequence). The CDR3 totals 15 residues. Trimming stripped 1 base from V and 3 bases from J, with 13 bases between. CDR3 coding DNA: TGTGCCACCAGCAGAGCGACGGGCCGCCGCTACGAGCAGTACTTC. This codes for CATSRATGRRYEQYF.

In its sample, this clone was seen once. This chain connects TRBV5-1 to TRBJ1-1; D not certain. Germline CDR1 is SGHRS and CDR2 is YFSETQ. V lost 9 bases and J 4 bases, leaving 10 bases between the germline ends. There are 11 residues in the CDR3. CDR3 DNA: TGCGCCACCCAGGAGGGCACTGAAGCTTTCTTT. This gives the protein CATQEGTEAFF. The full variable domain, with the rest looked up from reference TRBV5-1 and TRBJ1-1, is KAGVTQTPRYLIKTRGQQVTLSCSPISGHRSVSWYQQTPGQGLQFLFEYFSETQRNKGNFPGRFSGRQFSNSRSEMNVSTLELGDSALYLCATQEGTEAFFGQGTRLTVV.

V usage is TRBV30 and J usage is TRBJ2-3; D unresolved. Per germline, CDR1 GTSNPN and CDR2 SVGIG (reference sequence). This CDR3 comprises 12 residues. The V end was cut by 0 bases, the J end by 3 bases, with 4 bases between. The DNA for the CDR3 is TGTGCCTGGAGTGTACGGACAGATACGCAGTATTTT. Translated: CAWSVRTDTQYF.

The chain joins TRBV2 to TRBJ2-1; D gene ambiguous. V was cut by 1 base and J by 9 bases, with 7 bases left in between. CDR3 length: 12 amino acids. Germline V gene data show CDR1 as SNHLY and CDR2 as FYNNEI. The chain's CDR3 is CASSEGYGEQFF. For the CDR3, the DNA is TGTGCCAGCAGTGAAGGTTACGGTGAGCAGTTCTTC.